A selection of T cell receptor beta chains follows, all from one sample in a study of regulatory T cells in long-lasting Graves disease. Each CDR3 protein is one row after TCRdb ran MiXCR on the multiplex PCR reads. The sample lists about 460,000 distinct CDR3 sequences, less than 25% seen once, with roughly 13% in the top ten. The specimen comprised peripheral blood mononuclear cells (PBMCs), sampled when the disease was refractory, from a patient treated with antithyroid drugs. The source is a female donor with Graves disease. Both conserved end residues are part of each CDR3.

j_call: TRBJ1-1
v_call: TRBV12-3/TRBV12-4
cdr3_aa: CASSFPGAEAFF

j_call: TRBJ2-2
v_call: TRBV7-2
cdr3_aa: CASSARLGYDTGELFF

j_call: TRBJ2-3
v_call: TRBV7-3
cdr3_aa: CASSLGAQQSTDTQYF

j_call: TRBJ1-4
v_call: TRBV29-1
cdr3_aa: CSVPGAWGKLFF

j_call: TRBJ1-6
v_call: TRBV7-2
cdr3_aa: CASKGSLSRNSPLHF

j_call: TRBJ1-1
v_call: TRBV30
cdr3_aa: CAWIPPDRGGTEAFF

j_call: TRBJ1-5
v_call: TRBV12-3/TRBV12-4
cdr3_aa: CASSLAPGQVNQPQHF

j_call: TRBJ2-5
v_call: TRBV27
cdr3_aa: CASGALAGDKETQYF

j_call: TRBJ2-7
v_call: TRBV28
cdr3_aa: CASRNRMGFEQYF

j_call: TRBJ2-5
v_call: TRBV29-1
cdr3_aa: CSVRRPLAVPYQETQYF

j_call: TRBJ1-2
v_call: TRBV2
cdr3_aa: CASSERAPNWGGYTF

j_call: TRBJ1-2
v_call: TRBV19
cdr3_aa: CASKLLFGYGYTF

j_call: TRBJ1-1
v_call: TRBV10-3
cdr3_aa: CAISAPGDRANTEAFF

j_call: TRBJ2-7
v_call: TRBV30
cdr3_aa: CAWSGPGEQYF

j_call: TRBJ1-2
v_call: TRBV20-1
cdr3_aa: CSASGGHGYGYTF

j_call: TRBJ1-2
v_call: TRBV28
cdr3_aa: CASSRKIWGGISYTF

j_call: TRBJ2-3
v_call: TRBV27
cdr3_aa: CASSLWRGSTDTQYF

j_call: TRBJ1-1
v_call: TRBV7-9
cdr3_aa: CASSSTDRERAFF

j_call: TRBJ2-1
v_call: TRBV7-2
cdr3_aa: CASSYPGQDDEQFF

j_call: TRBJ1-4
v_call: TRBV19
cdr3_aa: CASRLKGPSNEKLFF

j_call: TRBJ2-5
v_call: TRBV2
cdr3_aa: CASSPIGQGIQETQYF

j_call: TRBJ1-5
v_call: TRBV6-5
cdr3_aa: CASSYSAGKQPQHF

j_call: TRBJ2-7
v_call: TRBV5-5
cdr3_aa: CASSPGGDPSYEQYF

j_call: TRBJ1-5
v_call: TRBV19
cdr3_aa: CASSRTGQGKFQHF

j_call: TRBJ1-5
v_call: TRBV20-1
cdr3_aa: CSARDGAGKGQPQHF